The 10 T cell receptor beta chains reported below all come from one sample, sequenced in a study of blood T cell repertoires in COVID-19. The method was immunoSEQ multiplex PCR; TCRdb's version includes in-frame clones alone and lacks a portion of them. In the table there are around 310,000 clones, over 70% of which are singletons. What was sequenced was PBMCs or T cells enriched from blood (not recorded which). The source of these receptors is a man aged 30-40 years who had recovered from COVID-19.

The rearrangement uses TRBV5-8 and TRBJ2-1, with D tentatively TRBD1 (6 bases). V gave up 3 bases and J gave up 5 bases, with 15 bases separating them. Per germline, CDR1 SGHTS and CDR2 YDEGEE. The CDR3 runs 15 residues. The CDR3 bases are TGTGCCAGCAGCTCTACAGGGTTGGTGCACAATGAGCAGTTCTTC. This codes for CASSSTGLVHNEQFF.

V gene TRBV28 combines with J gene TRBJ2-7, with D tentatively TRBD2 (6 bases). The CDR3 contains 15 residues. V lost 5 bases, J lost 2 bases, and 16 bases lay in between. In germline, CDR1 is MDHEN, CDR2 SYDVKM. DNA of the CDR3: TGTGCCAGCAGTGTCTCCGGGACTGGGACCTACGAGCAGTACTTC. Amino acids: CASSVSGTGTYEQYF.

The table lists this clone with a count of one. The V call is TRBV30, the J call TRBJ1-5, with a tentative D call TRBD1 (5 bases). This CDR3 is built from 13 residues. Germline CDR1 and CDR2: GTSNPN and SVGIG (reference sequence). Trimming cost V 2 bases and J 6 bases, with 11 bases left between them. The CDR3 sequence is CAWSLGEGQPQHF. The CDR3 nucleotides are TGTGCCTGGAGTTTAGGGGAGGGTCAGCCCCAGCATTTT.

Here the CDR3 DNA reads TGTGCCAGCAGCCCCCGTCGGCAGGTGAACACTGAAGCTTTCTTT. It codes for CASSPRRQVNTEAFF. The chain combines TRBV9 with TRBJ1-1; unclear D gene. Trimming removed 4 bases from V and 0 bases from J, with 13 bases in between. Germline loops: CDR1 SGDLS, CDR2 YYNGEE. The CDR3 has 15 amino acids.

V and J are TRBV28 and TRBJ1-2, with TRBD1 as a possible D gene (6 bases). In germline, CDR1 is MDHEN, CDR2 SYDVKM. The ends were cut back, 2 bases at V and 4 bases at J, with 14 bases in the middle. This CDR3 is 15 amino acids long. CDR3 in DNA: TGTGCCAGCAGTTTAATAGGACAGTACTTCTATGGCTACACCTTC. Its protein product is CASSLIGQYFYGYTF.

The chain employs TRBV25-1 and TRBJ2-5; 7 nucleotides match TRBD1. There are 18 residues in the CDR3. The germline CDR1 and CDR2 sequences are MGHDK and SYGVNS. V trimming: 1 base; J trimming: 2 bases; junction bases outside the gene matches: 13. The CDR3 DNA reads as TGTGCCAGCAGTGAATTAGGGTGGACAGGAAGAGCTCAAGAGACCCAGTACTTC. It codes for CASSELGWTGRAQETQYF. Filled out from reference TRBV25-1 and TRBJ2-5, the complete variable domain reads EADIYQTPRYLVIGTGKKITLECSQTMGHDKMYWYQQDPGMELHLIHYSYGVNSTEKGDLSSESTVSRIRTEHFPLTLESARPSHTSQYLCASSELGWTGRAQETQYFGPGTRLLVL.

This clone was seen just once. The chain employs TRBV7-8 and TRBJ2-5; D remains ambiguous. V was trimmed by 2 bases and J by 2 bases, leaving 6 bases between them. CDR1 SGHVS and CDR2 FQNEAQ come from the germline V gene. This CDR3 has 13 residues. The DNA of the CDR3 is TGTGCCAGCAGCTTATCCATGCAAGAGACCCAGTACTTC. Translating gives CASSLSMQETQYF.

This clone was found once. This same CDR3 is encoded by further DNA sequences in the sample. The chain joins TRBV3-1 (or the pseudogene TRBV3-2) to TRBJ1-1; D gene ambiguous. This CDR3 comprises 13 residues. The ends were cut back, 1 base at V and 1 base at J, with 4 bases in the middle. CDR1 is LGHDT and CDR2 is YNNKEL in the germline V gene (reference sequence). The CDR3, as DNA: TGTGCCAGCAGCCAAGTCAGGAACACTGAAGCTTTCTTT. Translating gives CASSQVRNTEAFF.

The chain combines TRBV4-2 with TRBJ2-5, with 11 bases matching TRBD2. The ends lost 2 bases at V and 1 base at J; junction bases unmatched: 3. Germline V gene sequence: CDR1 LGHNA, CDR2 YNFKEQ. CDR3 length: 16 amino acids. This chain's CDR3 is CASSQWTSGPQETQYF. The CDR3 DNA follows: TGTGCCAGCAGCCAATGGACTAGCGGGCCCCAAGAGACCCAGTACTTC.

This clone has just a few counts. V usage is TRBV2 and J usage is TRBJ1-6, with unresolved D. The CDR3 spans 14 residues. The germline V and J ends were trimmed by 2 bases and 9 bases, with 11 bases remaining between them. CDR1 is SNHLY and CDR2 is FYNNEI in the germline V gene. The CDR3 loop is CASSEKTRGSPLHF. The CDR3 DNA is TGTGCCAGCAGTGAAAAAACGCGGGGTTCACCCCTCCACTTT.